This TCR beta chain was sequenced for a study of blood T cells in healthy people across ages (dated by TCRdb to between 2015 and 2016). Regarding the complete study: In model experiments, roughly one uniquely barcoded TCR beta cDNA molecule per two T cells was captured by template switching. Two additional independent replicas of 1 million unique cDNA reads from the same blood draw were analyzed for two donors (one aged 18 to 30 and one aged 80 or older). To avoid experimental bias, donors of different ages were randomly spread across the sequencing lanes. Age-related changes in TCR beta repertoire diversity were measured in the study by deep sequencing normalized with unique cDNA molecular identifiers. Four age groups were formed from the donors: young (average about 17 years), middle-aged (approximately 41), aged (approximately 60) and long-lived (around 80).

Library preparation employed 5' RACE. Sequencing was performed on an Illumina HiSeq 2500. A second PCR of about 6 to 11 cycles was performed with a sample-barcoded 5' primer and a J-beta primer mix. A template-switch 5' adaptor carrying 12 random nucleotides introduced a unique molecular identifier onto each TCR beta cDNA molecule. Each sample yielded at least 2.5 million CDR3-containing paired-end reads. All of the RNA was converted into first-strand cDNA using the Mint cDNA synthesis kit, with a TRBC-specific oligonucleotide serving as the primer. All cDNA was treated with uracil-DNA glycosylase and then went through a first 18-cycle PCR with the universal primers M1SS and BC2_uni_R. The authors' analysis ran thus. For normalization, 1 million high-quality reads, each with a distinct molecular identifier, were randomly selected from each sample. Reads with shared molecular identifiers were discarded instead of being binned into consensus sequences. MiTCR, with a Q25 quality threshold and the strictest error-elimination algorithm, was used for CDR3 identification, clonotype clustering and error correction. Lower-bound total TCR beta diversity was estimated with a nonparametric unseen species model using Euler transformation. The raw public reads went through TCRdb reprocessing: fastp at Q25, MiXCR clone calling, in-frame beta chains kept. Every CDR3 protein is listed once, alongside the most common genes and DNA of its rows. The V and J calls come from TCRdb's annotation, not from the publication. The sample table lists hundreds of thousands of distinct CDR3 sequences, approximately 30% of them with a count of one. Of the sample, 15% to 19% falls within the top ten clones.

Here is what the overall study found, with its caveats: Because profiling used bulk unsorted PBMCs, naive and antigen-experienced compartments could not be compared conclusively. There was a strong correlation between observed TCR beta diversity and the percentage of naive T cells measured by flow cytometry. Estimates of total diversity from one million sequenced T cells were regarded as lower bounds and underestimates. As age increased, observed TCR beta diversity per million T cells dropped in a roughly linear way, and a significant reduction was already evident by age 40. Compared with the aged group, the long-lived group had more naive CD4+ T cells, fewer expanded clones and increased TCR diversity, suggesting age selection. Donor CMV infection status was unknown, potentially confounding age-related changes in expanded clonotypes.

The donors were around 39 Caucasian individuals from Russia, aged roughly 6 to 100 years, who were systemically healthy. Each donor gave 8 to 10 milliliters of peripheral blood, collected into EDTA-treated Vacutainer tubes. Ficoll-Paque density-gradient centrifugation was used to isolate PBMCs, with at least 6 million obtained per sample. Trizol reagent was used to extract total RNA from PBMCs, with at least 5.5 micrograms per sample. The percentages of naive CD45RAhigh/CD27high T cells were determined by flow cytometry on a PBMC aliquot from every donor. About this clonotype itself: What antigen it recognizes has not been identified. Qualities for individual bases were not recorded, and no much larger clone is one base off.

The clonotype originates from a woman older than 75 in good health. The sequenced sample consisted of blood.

The CDR3 has the sequence CSARVGRQYF. The nucleotide sequence is TGCAGTGCTAGAGTGGGCCGCCAGTACTTC. The chain is encoded by TRBV20-1 joined to TRBJ2-7; too little of a D gene remains to name it. As encoded in the germline V gene (reference sequence), CDR1 is DFQATT while CDR2 is SNEGSKA. Trimming at the junction amounts to 1 base on V and 10 bases on J, and the germline ends lie 8 bases apart. The CDR3 runs 10 amino acids, cysteine and phenylalanine included. The read is trimmed to its CDR3 DNA, 30 bases read in frame from base 1.